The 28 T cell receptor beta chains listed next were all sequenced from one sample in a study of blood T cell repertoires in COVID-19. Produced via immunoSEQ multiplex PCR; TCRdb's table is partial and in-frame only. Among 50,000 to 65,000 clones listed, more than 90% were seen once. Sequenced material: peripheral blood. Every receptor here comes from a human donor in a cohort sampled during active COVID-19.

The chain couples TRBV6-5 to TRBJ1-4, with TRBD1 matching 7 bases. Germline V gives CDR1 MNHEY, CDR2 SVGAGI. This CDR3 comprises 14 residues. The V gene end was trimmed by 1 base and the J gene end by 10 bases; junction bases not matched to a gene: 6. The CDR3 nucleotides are TGTGCCAGCAGTTACTACCGACAGGGCGGAAAACTGTTTTTT. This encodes CASSYYRQGGKLFF.

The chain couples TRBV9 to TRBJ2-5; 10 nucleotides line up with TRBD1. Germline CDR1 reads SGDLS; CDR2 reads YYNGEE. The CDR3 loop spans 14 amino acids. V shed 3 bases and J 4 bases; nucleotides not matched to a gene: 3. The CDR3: CASSAGQGVETQYF. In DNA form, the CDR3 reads TGTGCCAGCAGCGCCGGACAGGGGGTAGAGACCCAGTACTTC. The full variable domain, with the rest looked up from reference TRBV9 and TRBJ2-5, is DSGVTQTPKHLITATGQRVTLRCSPRSGDLSVYWYQQSLDQGLQFLIQYYNGEERAKGNILERFSAQQFPDLHSELNLSSLELGDSALYFCASSAGQGVETQYFGPGTRLLVL.

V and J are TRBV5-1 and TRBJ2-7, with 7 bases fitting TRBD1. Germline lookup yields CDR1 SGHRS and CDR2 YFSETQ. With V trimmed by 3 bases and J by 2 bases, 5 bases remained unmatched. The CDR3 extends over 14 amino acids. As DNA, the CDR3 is TGCGCCAGCAGCTCTGTGGGACAGCCCTACGAGCAGTACTTC. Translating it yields CASSSVGQPYEQYF.

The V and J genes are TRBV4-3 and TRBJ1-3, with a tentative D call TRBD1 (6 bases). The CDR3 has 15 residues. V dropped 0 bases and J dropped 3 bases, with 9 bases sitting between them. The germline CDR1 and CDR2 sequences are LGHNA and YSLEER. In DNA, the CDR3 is TGCGCCAGCAGCCAAGATACAGGGATTGGAAACACCATATATTTT. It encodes CASSQDTGIGNTIYF.

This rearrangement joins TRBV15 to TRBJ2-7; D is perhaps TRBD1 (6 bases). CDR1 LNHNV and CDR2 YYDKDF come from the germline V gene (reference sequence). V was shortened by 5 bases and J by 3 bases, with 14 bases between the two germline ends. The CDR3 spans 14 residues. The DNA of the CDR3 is TGTGCCACCAGCGAATCGCGAGGGGGCTACGAGCAGTACTTC. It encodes CATSESRGGYEQYF.

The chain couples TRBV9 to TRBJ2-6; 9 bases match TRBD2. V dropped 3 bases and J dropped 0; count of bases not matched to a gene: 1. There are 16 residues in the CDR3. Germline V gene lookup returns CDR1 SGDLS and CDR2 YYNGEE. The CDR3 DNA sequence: TGTGCCAGCAGCGCGACTAGCGGCTCTGGGGCCAACGTCCTGACTTTC. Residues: CASSATSGSGANVLTF.

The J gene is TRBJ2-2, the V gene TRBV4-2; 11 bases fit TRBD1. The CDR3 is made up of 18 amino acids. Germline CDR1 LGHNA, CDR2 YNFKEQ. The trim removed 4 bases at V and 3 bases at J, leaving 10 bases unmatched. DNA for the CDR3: TGTGCCAGCAGCCTCAGGGACAGGGGGTTTGGGGACACCGGGGAGCTGTTTTTT. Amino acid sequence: CASSLRDRGFGDTGELFF.

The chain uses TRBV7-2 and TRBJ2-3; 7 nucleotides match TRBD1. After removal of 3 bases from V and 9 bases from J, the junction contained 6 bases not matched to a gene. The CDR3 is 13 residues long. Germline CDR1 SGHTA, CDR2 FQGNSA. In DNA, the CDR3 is TGTGCCAGCAGCTTGGAAGGGGGCGGAACGCAGTATTTT. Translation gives CASSLEGGGTQYF.

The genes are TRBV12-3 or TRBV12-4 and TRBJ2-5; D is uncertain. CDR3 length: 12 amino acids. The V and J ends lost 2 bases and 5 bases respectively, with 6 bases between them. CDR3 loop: CASSLIMETQYF. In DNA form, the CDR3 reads TGTGCCAGCAGTTTAATTATGGAGACCCAGTACTTC.

For the CDR3, the DNA is TGCGCCAGCAGCTTGGCGCAGCCTCTCGGGGGCTACACCTTC. This gives the protein CASSLAQPLGGYTF. The genes are TRBV5-1 and TRBJ1-2; D is unresolved. The V and J ends lost 0 bases and 8 bases respectively, with 14 bases between them. CDR3 length: 14 amino acids. CDR1 and CDR2 (germline): SGHRS, YFSETQ.

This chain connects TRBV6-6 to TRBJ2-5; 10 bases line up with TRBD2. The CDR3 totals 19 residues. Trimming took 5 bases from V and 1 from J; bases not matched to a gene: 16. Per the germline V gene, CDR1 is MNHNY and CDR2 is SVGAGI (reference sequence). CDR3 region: CASSLAVTSGTKIQETQYF. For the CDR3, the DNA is TGTGCCAGCAGTCTAGCCGTTACTAGCGGGACGAAGATCCAAGAGACCCAGTACTTC.

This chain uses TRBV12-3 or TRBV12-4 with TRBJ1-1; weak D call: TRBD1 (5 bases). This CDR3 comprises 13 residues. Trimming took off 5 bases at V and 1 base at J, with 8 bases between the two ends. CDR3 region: CASSLGGNTEAFF. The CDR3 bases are TGTGCCAGCAGTCTGGGGGGGAACACTGAAGCTTTCTTT.

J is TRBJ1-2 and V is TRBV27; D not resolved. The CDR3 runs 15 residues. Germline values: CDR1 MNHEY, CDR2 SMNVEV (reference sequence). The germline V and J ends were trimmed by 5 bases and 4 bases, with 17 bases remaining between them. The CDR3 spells CASSGAGRYGYGYTF. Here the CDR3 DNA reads TGTGCCAGCAGTGGTGCCGGGAGGTATGGCTATGGCTACACCTTC.

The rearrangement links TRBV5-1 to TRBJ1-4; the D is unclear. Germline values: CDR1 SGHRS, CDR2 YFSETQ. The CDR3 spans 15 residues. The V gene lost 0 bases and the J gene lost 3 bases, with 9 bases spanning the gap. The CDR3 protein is CASSLAEGANEKLFF. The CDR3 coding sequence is TGCGCCAGCAGCTTGGCGGAGGGTGCTAATGAAAAACTGTTTTTT.

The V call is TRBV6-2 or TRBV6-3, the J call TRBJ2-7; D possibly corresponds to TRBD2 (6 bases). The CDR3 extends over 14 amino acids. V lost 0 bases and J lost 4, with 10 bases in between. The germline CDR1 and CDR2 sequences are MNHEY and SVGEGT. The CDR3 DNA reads TGTGCCAGCAGTTACTCCCTCGGAGGGTACGAGCAGTACTTC. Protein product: CASSYSLGGYEQYF.

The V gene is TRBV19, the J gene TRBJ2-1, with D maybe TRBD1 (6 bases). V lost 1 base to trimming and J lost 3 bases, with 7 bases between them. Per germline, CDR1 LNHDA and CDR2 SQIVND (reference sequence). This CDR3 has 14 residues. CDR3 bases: TGTGCCAGTAGTATAGGACAGGTCTACAATGAGCAGTTCTTC. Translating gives CASSIGQVYNEQFF.

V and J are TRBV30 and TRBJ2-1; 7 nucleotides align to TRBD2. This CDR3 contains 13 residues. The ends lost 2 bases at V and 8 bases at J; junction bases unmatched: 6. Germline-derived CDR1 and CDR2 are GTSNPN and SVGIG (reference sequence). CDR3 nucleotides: TGTGCCTGGAGTAGACTAGCACTTCATGAGCAGTTCTTC. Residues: CAWSRLALHEQFF.

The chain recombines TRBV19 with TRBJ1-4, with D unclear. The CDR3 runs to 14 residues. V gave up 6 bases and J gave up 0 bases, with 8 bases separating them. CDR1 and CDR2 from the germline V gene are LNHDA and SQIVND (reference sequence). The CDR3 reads CASRPTATNEKLFF. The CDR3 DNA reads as TGTGCCAGTAGACCCACAGCAACTAATGAAAAACTGTTTTTT.

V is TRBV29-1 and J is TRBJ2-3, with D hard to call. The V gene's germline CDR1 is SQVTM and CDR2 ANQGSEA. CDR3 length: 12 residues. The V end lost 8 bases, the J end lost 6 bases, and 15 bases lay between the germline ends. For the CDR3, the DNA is TGCAGCTTTTCGGGTGGGTCGGATACGCAGTATTTT. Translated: CSFSGGSDTQYF.

CDR3 loop: CSARGQEQFF. In DNA form, the CDR3 reads TGCAGTGCCCGCGGTCAAGAGCAGTTCTTC. This chain uses TRBV20-1 with TRBJ2-1; D unclear. The CDR3 runs 10 residues. The germline CDR1 and CDR2 sequences are DFQATT and SNEGSKA (reference sequence). V was shortened by 6 bases and J by 10 bases, with 10 bases between the two germline ends.

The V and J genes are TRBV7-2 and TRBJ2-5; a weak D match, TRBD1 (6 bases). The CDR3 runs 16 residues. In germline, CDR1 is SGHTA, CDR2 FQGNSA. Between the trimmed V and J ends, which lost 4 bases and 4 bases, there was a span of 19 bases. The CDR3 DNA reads TGTGCCAGCAGCTCCGGACCGACAGGCCTGGGAGAGACCCAGTACTTC. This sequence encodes CASSSGPTGLGETQYF.

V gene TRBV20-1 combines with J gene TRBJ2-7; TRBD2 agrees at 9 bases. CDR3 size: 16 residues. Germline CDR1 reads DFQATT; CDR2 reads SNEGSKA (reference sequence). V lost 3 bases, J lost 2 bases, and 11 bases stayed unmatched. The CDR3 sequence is CSASPGGTSRTYEQYF. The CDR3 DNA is TGCAGTGCTAGTCCGGGGGGGACTAGCCGAACCTACGAGCAGTACTTC.

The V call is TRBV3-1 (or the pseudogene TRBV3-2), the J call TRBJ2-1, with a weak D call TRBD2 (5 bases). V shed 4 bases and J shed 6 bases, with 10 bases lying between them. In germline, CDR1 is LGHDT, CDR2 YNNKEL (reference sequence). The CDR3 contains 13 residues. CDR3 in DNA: TGTGCCAGCAGCCCTTGGCGGGTCAATGAGCAGTTCTTC. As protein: CASSPWRVNEQFF.

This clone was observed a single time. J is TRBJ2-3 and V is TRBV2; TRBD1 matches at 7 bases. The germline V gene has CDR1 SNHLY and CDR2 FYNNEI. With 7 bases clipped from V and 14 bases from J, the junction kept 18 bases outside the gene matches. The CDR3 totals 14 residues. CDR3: CASKGGRNQDEGYF. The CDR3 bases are TGTGCCAGCAAAGGGGGCAGGAACCAGGACGAGGGGTATTTT.

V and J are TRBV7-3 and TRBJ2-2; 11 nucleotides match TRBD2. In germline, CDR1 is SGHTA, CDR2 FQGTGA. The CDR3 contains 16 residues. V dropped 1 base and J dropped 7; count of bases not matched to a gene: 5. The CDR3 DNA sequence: TGTGCCAGCAGCTTAAATAGCGGGAGGGCAGGCGGGGAGCTGTTTTTT. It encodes CASSLNSGRAGGELFF.

The CDR3 bases are TGTGCCAGCAGCCGGAAAGGACTAGCGGGAGGGGAGGGGACCGGGGAGCTGTTTTTT. Translated, it gives CASSRKGLAGGEGTGELFF. This chain joins TRBV9 and TRBJ2-2; 15 bases map to TRBD2. The ends lost 4 bases at V and 5 bases at J; junction bases unmatched: 12. This CDR3 is 19 amino acids long. CDR1 is SGDLS, CDR2 YYNGEE, per germline.

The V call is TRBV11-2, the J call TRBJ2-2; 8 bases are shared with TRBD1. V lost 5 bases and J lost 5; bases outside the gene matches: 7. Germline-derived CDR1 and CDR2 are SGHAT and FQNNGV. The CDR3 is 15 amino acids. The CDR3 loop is CASSPHRGDTGELFF. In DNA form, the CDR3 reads TGTGCCAGCAGCCCGCACAGGGGGGATACCGGGGAGCTGTTTTTT. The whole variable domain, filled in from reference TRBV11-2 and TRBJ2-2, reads EAGVAQSPRYKIIEKRQSVAFWCNPISGHATLYWYQQILGQGPKLLIQFQNNGVVDDSQLPKDRFSAERLKGVDSTLKIQPAKLEDSAVYLCASSPHRGDTGELFFGEGSRLTVL.

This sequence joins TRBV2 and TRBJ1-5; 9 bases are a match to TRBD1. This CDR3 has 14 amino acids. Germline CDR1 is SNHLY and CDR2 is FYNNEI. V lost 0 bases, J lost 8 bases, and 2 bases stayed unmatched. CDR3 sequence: CASSEAGDREPQHF. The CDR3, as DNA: TGTGCCAGCAGTGAAGCGGGGGACAGGGAGCCCCAGCATTTT. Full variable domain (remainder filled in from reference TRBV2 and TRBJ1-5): EPEVTQTPSHQVTQMGQEVILRCVPISNHLYFYWYRQILGQKVEFLVSFYNNEISEKSEIFDDQFSVERPDGSNFTLKIRSTKLEDSAMYFCASSEAGDREPQHFGDGTRLSIL.